The 25 T cell receptor beta chains below were found in one sample sequenced in a study of shared clonotypes between healthy human individuals. Positively selected for CCR7, the CD45RO-negative cells used as naive CD8 cells excluded terminally differentiated effector memory CD45RA+ cells. Sequenced by immunoSEQ multiplex PCR; TCRdb stores in-frame clones only, minus some. In the table there are about 2.1 million clones, roughly 95% of which are singletons. Input material: naive CD8+ T cells from PBMCs. The receptors here all came from a man between 18 and 29 years old in good health. Some clones in this sample may be carry-over from other donors' samples.

Concerning this clone itself: Other nucleotide sequences from this sample produce the same CDR3. The chain links TRBV27 to TRBJ2-1; D is ambiguous. Deletions cut 2 bases from V and 7 bases from J, with 6 bases between. The CDR3 covers 12 residues. Looked up from germline, CDR1 is MNHEY and CDR2 is SMNVEV (reference sequence). This CDR3 is CASSLKGNEQFF. DNA of the CDR3: TGTGCCAGCAGTTTAAAAGGGAATGAGCAGTTCTTC.

The gene calls are TRBV9 and TRBJ1-1, with D perhaps TRBD1 (6 bases). The CDR3 covers 17 residues. V lost 0 bases and J lost 3, with 18 bases in between. Looked up from germline, CDR1 is SGDLS and CDR2 is YYNGEE. CDR3 region: CASSVDWGATTDTEAFF. CDR3 bases: TGTGCCAGCAGCGTAGATTGGGGGGCAACGACGGACACTGAAGCTTTCTTT. Full variable domain (rest looked up from reference TRBV9 and TRBJ1-1): DSGVTQTPKHLITATGQRVTLRCSPRSGDLSVYWYQQSLDQGLQFLIQYYNGEERAKGNILERFSAQQFPDLHSELNLSSLELGDSALYFCASSVDWGATTDTEAFFGQGTRLTVV.

The genes are TRBV6-5 and TRBJ2-4; D unclear. Germline CDR1 MNHEY, CDR2 SVGAGI. V lost 5 bases and J lost 7, with 15 bases in between. The CDR3 loop spans 14 amino acids. CDR3 sequence: CASSALNSGNIQYF. The CDR3 region has the DNA TGTGCCAGCAGTGCCCTAAATAGTGGCAACATTCAGTACTTC.

The V gene is TRBV6-6, the J gene TRBJ2-2; weak D call: TRBD2 (5 bases). Trimming took off 11 bases at V and 1 base at J, with 14 bases between the two ends. The CDR3 length is 14 residues. The germline CDR1 and CDR2 sequences are MNHNY and SVGAGI (reference sequence). CDR3 protein: CAAGVGVNTGELFF. In nucleotides, the CDR3 is TGTGCCGCCGGCGTCGGGGTGAACACCGGGGAGCTGTTTTTT.

The rearrangement joins TRBV11-2 to TRBJ2-3, with D perhaps matching TRBD2 (5 bases). V lost 6 bases, J lost 5 bases, and 18 bases lay in between. Germline CDR1 reads SGHAT; CDR2 reads FQNNGV. This CDR3 region has 15 residues. CDR3 nucleotides: TGTGCCAGCAGTCCCACTAGTAAAGGCCAAGATACGCAGTATTTT. It yields the protein CASSPTSKGQDTQYF.

J is TRBJ2-1 and V is TRBV9, with TRBD2 as a possible D gene (7 bases). V was trimmed by 4 bases and J by 9 bases, leaving 14 bases between them. This CDR3 is built from 13 residues. CDR1 is SGDLS and CDR2 is YYNGEE in the germline V gene. CDR3 in amino acids: CASSTGRASEQFF. CDR3 coding DNA: TGTGCCAGCAGCACAGGGAGGGCAAGTGAGCAGTTCTTC. Full variable domain (outside the CDR3, taken from reference TRBV9 and TRBJ2-1): DSGVTQTPKHLITATGQRVTLRCSPRSGDLSVYWYQQSLDQGLQFLIQYYNGEERAKGNILERFSAQQFPDLHSELNLSSLELGDSALYFCASSTGRASEQFFGPGTRLTVL.

The genes are TRBV6-6 and TRBJ1-2, with a possible D match to TRBD1 (5 bases). Trimming pared 2 bases from V and 3 bases from J, leaving 13 bases between. From germline, CDR1 is MNHNY and CDR2 SVGAGI (reference sequence). The length of the CDR3 is 15 residues. CDR3 in amino acids: CASSYVAGFDYGYTF. CDR3 nucleotide sequence: TGTGCCAGCAGTTACGTGGCAGGGTTTGACTATGGCTACACCTTC.

V is TRBV7-2 and J is TRBJ1-2, with 8 bases identical to TRBD1. V lost 8 bases, J lost 1 base, and 6 bases stayed unmatched. Germline CDR1 and CDR2: SGHTA and FQGNSA. The CDR3 extends over 14 amino acids. The CDR3 reads CASVQGANNYGYTF. As DNA, the CDR3 is TGTGCCAGCGTGCAGGGGGCTAATAACTATGGCTACACCTTC.

The CDR3 spells CASSQDTGGGGGEQYF. As DNA, the CDR3 is TGCGCCAGCAGCCAAGATACGGGGGGAGGAGGGGGCGAGCAGTACTTC. This chain connects TRBV4-3 to TRBJ2-7; tentative D call: TRBD2 (7 bases). V was clipped by 0 bases and J by 6 bases, with 18 bases between them. This CDR3 region has 16 residues. Germline V gene lookup returns CDR1 LGHNA and CDR2 YSLEER.

The chain links TRBV28 to TRBJ2-1; the match to TRBD1 covers 8 bases. The CDR3 contains 13 residues. Germline V lookup: CDR1 MDHEN, CDR2 SYDVKM. J was trimmed by 9 bases and V by 2 bases; bases with no gene match: 3. Here the CDR3 reads CASSLGTGTEQFF. Here the CDR3 DNA reads TGTGCCAGCAGTTTAGGGACAGGCACTGAGCAGTTCTTC.

For this clone: At the DNA level, this CDR3 is encoded by other sequences in the same sample as well. This sequence joins TRBV9 and TRBJ2-7, with 7 bases fitting TRBD2. Germline V gene data show CDR1 as SGDLS and CDR2 as YYNGEE. The CDR3 covers 13 residues. Trimming removed 0 bases from V and 4 bases from J; junction bases left unmatched: 1. The CDR3 DNA follows: TGTGCCAGCAGCGTAGGCGGGAGTTACGAGCAGTACTTC. This sequence encodes CASSVGGSYEQYF.

The chain carries TRBV27 and TRBJ2-7, with 7 positions matching TRBD1. This CDR3 is built from 14 residues. The V and J ends lost 5 bases and 3 bases, in that order; junction bases with no gene match: 7. Germline V gives CDR1 MNHEY, CDR2 SMNVEV (reference sequence). The CDR3 reads CASSDRDSIYEQYF. In nucleotides, the CDR3 is TGTGCCAGCAGTGACCGGGACAGCATCTACGAGCAGTACTTC.

This clone was observed a handful of times. The V call is TRBV10-3, the J call TRBJ1-1; D might be TRBD1 (5 bases). Trimming cost V 0 bases and J 4 bases, with 12 bases left between them. CDR1 is ENHRY, CDR2 SYGVKD, per germline. CDR3 length: 15 residues. In DNA form, the CDR3 reads TGTGCCATCAGTGAGTCGCTGGGGCGAGGCACTGAAGCTTTCTTT. This codes for CAISESLGRGTEAFF.

This chain links TRBV27 with TRBJ1-6; D remains ambiguous. CDR1 and CDR2 (germline): MNHEY, SMNVEV (reference sequence). CDR3 length equals 12 residues. The ends were cut back, 3 bases at V and 9 bases at J, with 6 bases in the middle. The CDR3 spells CASSFDGSPLHF. In nucleotides, the CDR3 is TGTGCCAGCAGTTTTGATGGTTCACCCCTCCACTTT.

This chain connects TRBV6-5 to TRBJ2-7, with TRBD1 identical over 10 bases. Germline loops: CDR1 MNHEY, CDR2 SVGAGI. The CDR3 consists of 15 residues. V lost 3 bases and J lost 5; bases outside the gene matches: 7. CDR3 DNA: TGTGCCAGCAGTTATCCCGGGACAGGGGTCGACGAGCAGTACTTC. Its protein product is CASSYPGTGVDEQYF.

This clone has just one count. The rearrangement links TRBV4-1 to TRBJ2-7, with 8 bases aligning to TRBD1. Germline CDR1 and CDR2: MGHRA and YSYEKL. The CDR3 spans 15 residues. The V and J ends lost 4 bases and 3 bases, in that order; junction bases with no gene match: 8. CDR3 nucleotides: TGCGCCAGCAGCCCGAGACAGGGGTCCGTCTACGAGCAGTACTTC. It yields the protein CASSPRQGSVYEQYF.

A remark on this clone: Different DNA sequences within this sample yield the same CDR3. J is TRBJ2-5 and V is TRBV11-2, with 7 nucleotides matching TRBD2. CDR1 and CDR2 (germline): SGHAT, FQNNGV. With V trimmed by 2 bases and J by 3 bases, 3 bases remained unmatched. This CDR3 comprises 14 residues. DNA of the CDR3: TGTGCCAGCAGCTTAATCCTAGCGGAAGAGACCCAGTACTTC. Residues: CASSLILAEETQYF.

The chain joins TRBV7-2 to TRBJ2-2; D remains unclear. Deletions cut 4 bases from V and 5 bases from J, with 8 bases between. CDR3 length equals 13 residues. The germline V gene has CDR1 SGHTA and CDR2 FQGNSA. This chain's CDR3 is CASSWTETGELFF. DNA for the CDR3: TGTGCCAGCAGCTGGACGGAAACCGGGGAGCTGTTTTTT.

The chain uses TRBV9 and TRBJ2-7, with TRBD2 matching over 9 bases. The junction had 0 bases not matched to a gene; V was cut back by 2 bases and J by 3 bases. The V gene's germline CDR1 is SGDLS and CDR2 YYNGEE. The CDR3 length is 13 residues. CDR3 DNA: TGTGCCAGCAGCGTGACTAGCGGCTACGAGCAGTACTTC. This encodes CASSVTSGYEQYF.

The rearrangement uses TRBV7-6 and TRBJ2-3, with 9 bases matching TRBD2. The CDR3 extends over 16 amino acids. Germline V lookup: CDR1 SGHVS, CDR2 FNYEAQ. The V and J ends lost 1 base and 2 bases, in that order; junction bases with no gene match: 4. CDR3 amino acids: CASSLELAGHTDTQYF. The CDR3 DNA reads TGTGCCAGCAGCTTAGAACTAGCGGGCCACACAGATACGCAGTATTTT.

This rearrangement joins TRBV7-8 to TRBJ2-7, with D tentatively TRBD1 (6 bases). This CDR3 has 17 amino acids. Between the trimmed V and J ends, which lost 5 bases and 0 bases, there was a span of 20 bases. The germline CDR1 and CDR2 sequences are SGHVS and FQNEAQ. This chain's CDR3 is CASSPAPGQIVSYEQYF. The CDR3 bases are TGTGCCAGCAGCCCTGCCCCGGGACAAATTGTCTCCTACGAGCAGTACTTC. Supplemented by reference TRBV7-8 and TRBJ2-7, the full variable domain reads GAGVSQSPRYKVAKRGQDVALRCDPISGHVSLFWYQQALGQGPEFLTYFQNEAQLDKSGLPSDRFFAERPEGSVSTLKIQRTQQEDSAVYLCASSPAPGQIVSYEQYFGPGTRLTVT.

This clone appeared once. In the same sample, other DNA sequences code for this CDR3. The genes are TRBV5-1 and TRBJ2-7; D is perhaps TRBD2 (5 bases). This CDR3 contains 14 residues. Trimming stripped 0 bases from V and 2 bases from J, with 9 bases between. In germline, CDR1 is SGHRS, CDR2 YFSETQ. The CDR3 region is CASSLGSGPYEQYF. The CDR3 DNA reads as TGCGCCAGCAGCTTGGGAAGCGGTCCCTACGAGCAGTACTTC.

CDR3: CATSRGNPGQLHGYTF. CDR3 sequence (DNA): TGTGCCACCAGCAGGGGAAACCCTGGACAGTTGCATGGCTACACCTTC. The rearrangement uses TRBV15 and TRBJ1-2, with TRBD1 as a possible D gene (6 bases). The V and J ends lost 3 bases and 6 bases respectively, with 20 bases between them. CDR1 is LNHNV, CDR2 YYDKDF, per germline (reference sequence). The CDR3 totals 16 residues.

The rearrangement joins TRBV7-6 to TRBJ1-2; TRBD1 matches at 7 bases. Germline CDR1 SGHVS, CDR2 FNYEAQ. The J segment lost 6 bases and the V segment lost 4 bases, leaving 14 bases of the junction unmatched. This CDR3 spans 16 amino acids. Here the CDR3 reads CASSSSLPGQRDGYTF. Here the CDR3 DNA reads TGTGCCAGCAGCTCATCGCTACCGGGACAGAGGGATGGCTACACCTTC.

V is TRBV5-4 and J is TRBJ1-2, with 7 bases fitting TRBD1. V shed 4 bases and J 7 bases; nucleotides not matched to a gene: 4. CDR3 length: 12 amino acids. Germline CDR1 is SGHNT and CDR2 is YYREEE (reference sequence). In DNA, the CDR3 is TGTGCCAGCAGCCTTTGGACAGGTGGCTACACCTTC. Its translation: CASSLWTGGYTF.